This T cell receptor beta chain was documented in a study of blood T cells in healthy people across ages. A second about 6 to 11 cycle PCR used barcoded and J-beta primers. TCRdb re-analysed the 5' RACE reads in MiXCR, keeping a single row per CDR3 protein. The sample holds 650,000 to 1,000,000 distinct CDR3 sequences, around 36% seen once. Input material: blood. The source of this sequence is a man between 18 and 35 years old in good health.

CDR3 nucleotides: TGTGCCAGCAGCCAAGATCAGGGGGCCTACGAGCAGTTCTTC. This encodes CASSQDQGAYEQFF. The V call is TRBV3-1, the J call TRBJ2-1, with TRBD1 matching 8 bases. Germline CDR1 is LGHDT and CDR2 is YNNKEL (reference sequence). J was trimmed by 10 bases and V by 0 bases; bases with no gene match: 5. There are 14 residues in the CDR3.